This T cell receptor (beta chain) was sequenced for a study of cytomegalovirus exposure and HLA in healthy donors. Study details: The Caucasian-associated ancestry cluster held 65% to 90% of under 450 genotyped donors. Study observations and caveats: Reports indicated that the classifier achieved high specificity and sensitivity in diagnosing cytomegalovirus status. Previously analyzed data showed that most TCR beta V segments were productive at a frequency of about 87% or about 30%.

Details on this clone: The antigen remains undetermined.

The PCR made use of 60 Vbeta and 13 Jbeta primers. In the original analysis: Some 10 million of the approximately 80 million unique TCR beta chains counted in a later analysis were shared. Sequencing used immunoSEQ multiplex PCR; TCRdb keeps in-frame clones, though not all of them. V and J calls plus clone size are reproduced from that table; the DNA served to infer D and trimming. The sample holds tens of thousands of clones, 77% seen once. This CDR3 region has 14 residues. The ends were cut back, 5 bases at V and 4 bases at J, with 12 bases in the middle. Germline V gene sequence: CDR1 LNHDA, CDR2 SQIVND (reference sequence).

The chain has TRBV19 and TRBJ1-3; D remains ambiguous. The clonotype comes from a man younger than 40 in good health and CMV-seronegative. The source material was PBMCs. The CDR3 spells CASSRGNTGNTIYF. In DNA, the CDR3 is TGTGCCAGTAGTCGGGGAAACACGGGAAACACCATATATTTT.